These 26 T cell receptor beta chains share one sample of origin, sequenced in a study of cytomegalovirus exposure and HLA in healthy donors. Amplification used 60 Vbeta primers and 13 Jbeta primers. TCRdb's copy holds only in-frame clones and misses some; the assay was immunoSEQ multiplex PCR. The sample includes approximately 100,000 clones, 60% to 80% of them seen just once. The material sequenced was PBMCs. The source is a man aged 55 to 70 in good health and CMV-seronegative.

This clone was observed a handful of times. This CDR3 is CASSVTSRATQYF. CDR3 coding DNA: TGTGCCAGCAGTGTGACTAGTCGGGCTACGCAGTATTTT. V gene TRBV6-4 combines with J gene TRBJ2-3, with a possible D match to TRBD2 (6 bases). V lost 4 bases and J 8 bases, leaving 13 bases between the germline ends. The CDR3 consists of 13 residues. Germline V gene data show CDR1 as MRHNA and CDR2 as SNTAGT.

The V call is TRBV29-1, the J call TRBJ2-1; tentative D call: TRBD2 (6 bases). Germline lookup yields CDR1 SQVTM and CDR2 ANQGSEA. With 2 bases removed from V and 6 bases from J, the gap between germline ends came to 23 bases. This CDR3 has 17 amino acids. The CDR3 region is CSVEFYRELPIPNEQFF. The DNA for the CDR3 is TGCAGCGTTGAATTTTACCGGGAGCTTCCCATTCCCAATGAGCAGTTCTTC.

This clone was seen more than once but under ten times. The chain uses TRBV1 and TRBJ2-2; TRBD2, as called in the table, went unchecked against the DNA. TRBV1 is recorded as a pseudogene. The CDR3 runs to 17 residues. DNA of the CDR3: TGCACCAGCAGCCAAATCCCTAGCGGACGAGCCGCCGGGGAGCTGTTTTTT. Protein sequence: CTSSQIPSGRAAGELFF.

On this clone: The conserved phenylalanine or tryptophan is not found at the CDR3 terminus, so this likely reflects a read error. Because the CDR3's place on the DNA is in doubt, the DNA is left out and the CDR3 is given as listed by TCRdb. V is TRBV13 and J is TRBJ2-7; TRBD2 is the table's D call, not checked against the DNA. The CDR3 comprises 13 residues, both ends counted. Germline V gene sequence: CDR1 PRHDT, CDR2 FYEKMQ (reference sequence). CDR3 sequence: CASSPPLSYEPYC.

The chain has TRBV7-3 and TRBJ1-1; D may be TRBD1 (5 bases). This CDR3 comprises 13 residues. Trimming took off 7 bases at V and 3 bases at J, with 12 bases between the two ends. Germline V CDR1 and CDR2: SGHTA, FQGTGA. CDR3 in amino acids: CASTRDRYTEAFF. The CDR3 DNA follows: TGTGCCAGCACCCGAGACAGATACACTGAAGCTTTCTTT.

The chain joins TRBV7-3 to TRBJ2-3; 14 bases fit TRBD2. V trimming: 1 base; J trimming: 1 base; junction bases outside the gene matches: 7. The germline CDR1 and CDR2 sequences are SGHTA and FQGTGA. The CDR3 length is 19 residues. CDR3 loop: CASSLRVGTSGGRTDTQYF. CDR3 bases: TGTGCCAGCAGCTTAAGGGTTGGGACTAGCGGGGGCCGCACAGATACGCAGTATTTT.

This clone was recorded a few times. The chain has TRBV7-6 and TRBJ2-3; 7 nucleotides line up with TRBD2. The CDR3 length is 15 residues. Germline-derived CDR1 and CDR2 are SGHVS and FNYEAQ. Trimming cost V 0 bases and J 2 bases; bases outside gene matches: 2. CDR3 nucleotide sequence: TGTGCCAGCAGCTTAGCGGGAGGGGACACAGATACGCAGTATTTT. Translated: CASSLAGGDTDTQYF. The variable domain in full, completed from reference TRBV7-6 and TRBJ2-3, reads GAGVSQSPRYKVTKRGQDVALRCDPISGHVSLYWYRQALGQGPEFLTYFNYEAQQDKSGLPNDRFSAERPEGSISTLTIQRTEQRDSAMYRCASSLAGGDTDTQYFGPGTRLTVL.

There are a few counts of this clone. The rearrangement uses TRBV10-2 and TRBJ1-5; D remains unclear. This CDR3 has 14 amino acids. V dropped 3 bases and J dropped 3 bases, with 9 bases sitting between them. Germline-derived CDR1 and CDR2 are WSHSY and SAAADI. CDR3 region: CASSDRSNNQPQHF. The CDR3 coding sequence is TGCGCCAGCAGTGACCGCAGTAACAATCAGCCCCAGCATTTT.

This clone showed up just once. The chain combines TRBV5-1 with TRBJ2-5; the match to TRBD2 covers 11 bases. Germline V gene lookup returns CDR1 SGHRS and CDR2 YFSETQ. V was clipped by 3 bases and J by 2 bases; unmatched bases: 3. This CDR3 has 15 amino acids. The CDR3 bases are TGCGCCAGCAGCTCGGGACTAGCGGAACAAGAGACCCAGTACTTC. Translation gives CASSSGLAEQETQYF.

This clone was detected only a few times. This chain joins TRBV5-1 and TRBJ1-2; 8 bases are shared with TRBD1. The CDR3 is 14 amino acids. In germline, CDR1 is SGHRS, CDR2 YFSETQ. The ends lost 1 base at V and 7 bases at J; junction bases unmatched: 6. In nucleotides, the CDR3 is TGCGCCAGCAGCTTGTACAACAGGGGGACTGGCTACACCTTC. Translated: CASSLYNRGTGYTF.

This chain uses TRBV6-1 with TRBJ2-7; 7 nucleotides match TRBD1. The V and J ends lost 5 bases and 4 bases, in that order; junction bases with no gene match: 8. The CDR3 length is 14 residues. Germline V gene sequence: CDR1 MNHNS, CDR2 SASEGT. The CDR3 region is CASSSGTDNYEQYF. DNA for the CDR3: TGTGCCAGCAGTTCCGGGACAGATAATTACGAGCAGTACTTC.

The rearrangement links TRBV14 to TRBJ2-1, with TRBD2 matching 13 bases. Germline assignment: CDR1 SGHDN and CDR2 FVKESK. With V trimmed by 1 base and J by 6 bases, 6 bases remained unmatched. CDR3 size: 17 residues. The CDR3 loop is CASSQALWTSGSNEQFF. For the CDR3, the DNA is TGTGCCAGCAGCCAAGCTCTCTGGACTAGCGGGAGCAATGAGCAGTTCTTC. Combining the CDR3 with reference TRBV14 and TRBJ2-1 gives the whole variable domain EAGVTQFPSHSVIEKGQTVTLRCDPISGHDNLYWYRRVMGKEIKFLLHFVKESKQDESGMPNNRFLAERTGGTYSTLKVQPAELEDSGVYFCASSQALWTSGSNEQFFGPGTRLTVL.

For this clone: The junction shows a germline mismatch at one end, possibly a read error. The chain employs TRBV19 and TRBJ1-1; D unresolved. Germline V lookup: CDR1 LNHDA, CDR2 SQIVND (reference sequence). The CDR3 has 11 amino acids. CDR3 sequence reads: CASKDEGGIFF. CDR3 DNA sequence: TGTGCCAGTAAGGATGAGGGAGGGATTTTTTTT.

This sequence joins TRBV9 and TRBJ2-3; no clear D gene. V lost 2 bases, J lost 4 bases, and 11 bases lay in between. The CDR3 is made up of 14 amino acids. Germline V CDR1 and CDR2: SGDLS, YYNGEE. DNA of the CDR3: TGTGCCAGCAGCGTTCTAGTCACCCCAGATACGCAGTATTTT. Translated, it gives CASSVLVTPDTQYF.

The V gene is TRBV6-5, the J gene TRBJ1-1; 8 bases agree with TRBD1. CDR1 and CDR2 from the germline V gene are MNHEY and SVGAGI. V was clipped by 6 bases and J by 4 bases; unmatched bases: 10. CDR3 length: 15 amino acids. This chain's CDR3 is CASRPRGQGGTEAFF. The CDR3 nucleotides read TGTGCCAGCAGACCAAGAGGACAGGGTGGCACTGAAGCTTTCTTT.

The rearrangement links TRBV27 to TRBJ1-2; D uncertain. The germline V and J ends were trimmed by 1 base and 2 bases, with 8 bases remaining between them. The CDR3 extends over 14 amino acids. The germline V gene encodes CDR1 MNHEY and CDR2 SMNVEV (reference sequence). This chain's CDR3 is CASSLYGGNYGYTF. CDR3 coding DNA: TGTGCCAGCAGTTTATACGGCGGAAACTATGGCTACACCTTC.

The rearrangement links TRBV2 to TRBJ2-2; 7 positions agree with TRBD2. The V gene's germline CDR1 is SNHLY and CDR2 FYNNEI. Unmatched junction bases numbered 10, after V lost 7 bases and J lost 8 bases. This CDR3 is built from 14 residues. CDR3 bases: TGTGCCAGCAAAGCGGGACTTCTAACAGGGGAGCTGTTTTTT. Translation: CASKAGLLTGELFF.

The CDR3 sequence: CASSLRGLAGGVPYEQYF. The CDR3 DNA sequence: TGTGCCAGCAGCTTAAGGGGACTAGCGGGGGGCGTCCCCTACGAGCAGTACTTC. The chain recombines TRBV5-4 with TRBJ2-7, with 15 positions matching TRBD2. The CDR3 spans 18 residues. With 2 bases clipped from V and 2 bases from J, the junction kept 8 bases outside the gene matches. Germline-derived CDR1 and CDR2 are SGHNT and YYREEE (reference sequence).

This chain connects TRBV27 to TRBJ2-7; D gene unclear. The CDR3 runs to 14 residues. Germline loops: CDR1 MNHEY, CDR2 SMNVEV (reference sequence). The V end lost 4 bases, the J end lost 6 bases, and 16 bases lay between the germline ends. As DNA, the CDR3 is TGTGCCAGCAGTTCCCGAGACTGGGTCGCCGAGCAGTACTTC. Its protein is CASSSRDWVAEQYF.

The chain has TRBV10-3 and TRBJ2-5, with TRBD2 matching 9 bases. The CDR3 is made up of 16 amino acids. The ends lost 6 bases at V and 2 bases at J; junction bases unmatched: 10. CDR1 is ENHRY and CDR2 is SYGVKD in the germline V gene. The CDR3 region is CAIRGGSGGPQETQYF. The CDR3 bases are TGTGCCATCAGGGGGGGTAGCGGGGGACCTCAAGAGACCCAGTACTTC.

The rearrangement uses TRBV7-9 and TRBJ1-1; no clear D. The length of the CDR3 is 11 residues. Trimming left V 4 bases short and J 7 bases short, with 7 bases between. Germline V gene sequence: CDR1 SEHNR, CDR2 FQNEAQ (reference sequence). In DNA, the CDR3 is TGTGCCAGCAGCTCAGCCGTTGAAGCTTTCTTT. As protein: CASSSAVEAFF.

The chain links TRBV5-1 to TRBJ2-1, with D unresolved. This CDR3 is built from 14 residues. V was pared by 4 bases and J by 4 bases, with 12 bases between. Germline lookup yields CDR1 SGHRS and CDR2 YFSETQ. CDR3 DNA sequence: TGCGCCAGCAGCCAAGGAGATATGTACAATGAGCAGTTCTTC. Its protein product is CASSQGDMYNEQFF.

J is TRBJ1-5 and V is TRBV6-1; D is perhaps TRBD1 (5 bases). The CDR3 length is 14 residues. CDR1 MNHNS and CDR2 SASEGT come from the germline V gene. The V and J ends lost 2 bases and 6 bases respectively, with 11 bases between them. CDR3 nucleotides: TGTGCCAGCAGTGAAAGGAGGGGAAGTCAGCCCCAGCATTTT. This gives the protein CASSERRGSQPQHF.

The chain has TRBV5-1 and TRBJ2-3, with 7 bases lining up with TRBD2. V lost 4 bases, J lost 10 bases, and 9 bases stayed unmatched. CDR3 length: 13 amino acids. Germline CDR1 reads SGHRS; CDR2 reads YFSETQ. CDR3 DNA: TGCGCCAGCAGCCCGGGGGGTAGCGCTGCGCAGTATTTT. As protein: CASSPGGSAAQYF.

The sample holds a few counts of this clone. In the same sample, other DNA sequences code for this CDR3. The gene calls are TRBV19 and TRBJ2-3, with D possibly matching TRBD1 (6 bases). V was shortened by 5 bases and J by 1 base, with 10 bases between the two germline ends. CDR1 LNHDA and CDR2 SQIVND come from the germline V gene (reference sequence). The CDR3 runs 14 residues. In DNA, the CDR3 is TGTGCCAGTAGTCCAGGGGCAGGCACAGATACGCAGTATTTT. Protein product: CASSPGAGTDTQYF.

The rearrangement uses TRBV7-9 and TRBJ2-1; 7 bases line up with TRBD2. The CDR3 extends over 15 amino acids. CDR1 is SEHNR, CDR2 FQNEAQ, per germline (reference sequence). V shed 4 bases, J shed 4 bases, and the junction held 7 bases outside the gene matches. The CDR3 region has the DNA TGTGCCAGCAGCTCGCTAGCGGTCAGATACAATGAGCAGTTCTTC. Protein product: CASSSLAVRYNEQFF.